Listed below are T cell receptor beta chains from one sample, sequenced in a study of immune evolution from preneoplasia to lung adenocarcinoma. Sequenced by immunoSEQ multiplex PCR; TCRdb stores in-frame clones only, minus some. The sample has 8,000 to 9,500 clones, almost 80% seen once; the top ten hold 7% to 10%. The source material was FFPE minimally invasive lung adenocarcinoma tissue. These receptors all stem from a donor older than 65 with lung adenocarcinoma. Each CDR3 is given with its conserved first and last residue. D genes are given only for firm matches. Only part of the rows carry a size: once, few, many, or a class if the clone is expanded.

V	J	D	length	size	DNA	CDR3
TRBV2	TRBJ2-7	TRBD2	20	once	TGTGCCAGCAGTGAATTAAAGGATGCCGGAGTCGGCGGGAGGAGGAACGAGCAGTACTTC	CASSELKDAGVGGRRNEQYF
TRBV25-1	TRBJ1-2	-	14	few	TGTGCCAGCAGTGACAGGTACAGTGGGTATGGCTACACCTTC	CASSDRYSGYGYTF
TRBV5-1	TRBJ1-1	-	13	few	TGCGCCAGCAGCGTTGGAGCGCTGATTGAAGCTTTCTTT	CASSVGALIEAFF
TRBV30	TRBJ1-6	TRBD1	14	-	TGTGCCTGGAAGGACAGGGGATATAATTCACCCCTCCACTTT	CAWKDRGYNSPLHF
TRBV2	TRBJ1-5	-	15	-	TGTGCCAGCAGGGCGACAGATTATAGCAATCAGCCCCAGCATTTT	CASRATDYSNQPQHF
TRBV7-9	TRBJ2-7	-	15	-	TGTGCCAGCAGCTTAGGTCGGGATACGGATTACGAGCAGTACTTC	CASSLGRDTDYEQYF
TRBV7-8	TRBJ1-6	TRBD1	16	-	TGTGCCAGCAGCCTAAACGGCGACAGGGGGAATTCACCCCTCCACTTT	CASSLNGDRGNSPLHF
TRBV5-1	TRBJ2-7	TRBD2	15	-	TGCGCCAGCAGCTTGAGCGGGAAATCCGACTACGAGCAGTACTTC	CASSLSGKSDYEQYF
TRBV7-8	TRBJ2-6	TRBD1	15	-	TGTGCCAGCAGCACGACAGGGGTAGGGGCCAACGTCCTGACTTTC	CASSTTGVGANVLTF
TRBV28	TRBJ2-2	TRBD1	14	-	TGTGCCAGCAGTCAGGGGGCGCGGACCGGGGAGCTGTTTTTT	CASSQGARTGELFF
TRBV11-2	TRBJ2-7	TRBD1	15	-	TGTGCCAGCAGCCCAAACGGACAGGGGGGAGGCGAGCAGTACTTC	CASSPNGQGGGEQYF
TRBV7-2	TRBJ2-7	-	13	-	TGTGCCAGCAGCTTAGGCAGGCCCTACGAGCAGTACTTC	CASSLGRPYEQYF
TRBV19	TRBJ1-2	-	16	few	TGTGCCAGTAGTATAATCCAGGGGCCCCCGACGGTCGGCTACACCTTC	CASSIIQGPPTVGYTF
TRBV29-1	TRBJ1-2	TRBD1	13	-	TGCAGCGTTGTAGAGTACAGGGGTATCGGCTACACCTTC	CSVVEYRGIGYTF
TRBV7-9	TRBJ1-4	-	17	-	TGTGCCAGCAGCCCAGACCGCCAGGCCGCAACTAATGAAAAACTGTTTTTT	CASSPDRQAATNEKLFF
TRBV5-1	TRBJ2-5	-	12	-	TGCGCCAACAGGGGCGGGAGAGAGACCCAGTACTTC	CANRGGRETQYF
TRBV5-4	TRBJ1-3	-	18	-	TGTGCCAGCACTGTGGCCCGACAGGACAGCACCTCTGGAAACACCATATATTTT	CASTVARQDSTSGNTIYF
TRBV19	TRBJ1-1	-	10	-	TGTGCCTCTTATTGGACTGAAGCTTTCTTT	CASYWTEAFF
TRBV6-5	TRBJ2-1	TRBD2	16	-	TGTGCCAGCAGTTACTCGATCAGCGGGAGAAGAGGTGAGCAGTTCTTC	CASSYSISGRRGEQFF
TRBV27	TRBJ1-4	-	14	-	TGTGCCAGCAGTTTCTCGGGGGGCCGAGAAAAACTGTTTTTT	CASSFSGGREKLFF
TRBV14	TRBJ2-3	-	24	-	TGTGCCAGCAGCCAAGATGTCCACGGGGGTTCGAGGGTACTTACGGGTAGGAGCACAGATACGCAGTATTTT	CASSQDVHGGSRVLTGRSTDTQYF
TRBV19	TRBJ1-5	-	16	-	TGTGCCAGTAGTGTGAATGGGGGGCGAAGCAATCAGCCCCAGCATTTT	CASSVNGGRSNQPQHF
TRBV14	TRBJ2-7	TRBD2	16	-	TGTGCCAGCAGCCAAGCTCACACTAGCGGGAGCTACGAGCAGTACTTC	CASSQAHTSGSYEQYF
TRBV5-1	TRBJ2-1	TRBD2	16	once	TGCGCCAGCAGCTGGGGTTTAGGTAGCGGGATCGATGAGCAGTTCTTC	CASSWGLGSGIDEQFF
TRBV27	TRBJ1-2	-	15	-	TGTGCCAGCAGTTTAGGTGCAGGGGAAACCTATGGCTACACCTTC	CASSLGAGETYGYTF
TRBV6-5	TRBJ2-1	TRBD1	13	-	TGTGCCAGCAGTTACGACTCGGACAGGGGGCGATTCTTC	CASSYDSDRGRFF
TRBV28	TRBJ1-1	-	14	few	TGTGCCAGCAGTTCGGGGGGGCTTAACACTGAAGCTTTCTTT	CASSSGGLNTEAFF
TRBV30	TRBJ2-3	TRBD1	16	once	TGTGCCTGGAGTGTTGGGACAGGCCTTTCCACAGATACGCAGTATTTT	CAWSVGTGLSTDTQYF
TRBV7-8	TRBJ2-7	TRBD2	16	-	TGTGCCAGCAGCACACTTAGCGGGAGGGTCTCGGGCGAGCAGTACTTC	CASSTLSGRVSGEQYF
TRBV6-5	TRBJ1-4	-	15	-	TGTGCCAGCAGTTACGAAAGGACAGCTAATGAAAAACTGTTTTTT	CASSYERTANEKLFF
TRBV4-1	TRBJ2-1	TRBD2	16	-	TGCGCCAGCAGCCAAGATCCCGGGCTAGCGGGAGGTGAGCAGTTCTTC	CASSQDPGLAGGEQFF
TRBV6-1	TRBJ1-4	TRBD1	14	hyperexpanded	TGTGCCAGCAGTGTCGGGACAGGGGTGGAAAAACTGTTTTTT	CASSVGTGVEKLFF
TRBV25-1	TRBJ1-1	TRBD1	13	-	TGTGCCAGTCAAGACAGGGAACACACTGAAGCTTTCTTT	CASQDREHTEAFF
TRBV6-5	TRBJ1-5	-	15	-	TGTGCCAGCAGTCCCATGGGGGCGGGCAATCAGCCCCAGCATTTT	CASSPMGAGNQPQHF
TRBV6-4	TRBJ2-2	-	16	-	TGTGCCAGCAGTGACTCGATTTACTCCGACACCGGGGAGCTGTTTTTT	CASSDSIYSDTGELFF
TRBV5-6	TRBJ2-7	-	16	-	TGTGCCAGCAGCTTGGCCGCACACCAGCGCTCCTACGAGCAGTACTTC	CASSLAAHQRSYEQYF
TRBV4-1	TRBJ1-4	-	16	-	TGCGCCAGCAGCCAACTCGAAGGGGCCCGAGGTGAAAAACTGTTTTTT	CASSQLEGARGEKLFF
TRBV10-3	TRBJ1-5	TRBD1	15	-	TGTGCCATCAGCCAGACAGGGGAGCGTAATCAGCCCCAGCATTTT	CAISQTGERNQPQHF
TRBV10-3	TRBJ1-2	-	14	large	TGTGCCATCAGTGAGAGTCAGGAACGAAGTATTTACACCTTC	CAISESQERSIYTF
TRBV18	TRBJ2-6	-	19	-	TGTGCCAGCTCACTCCTGGGGAACCAACTCAGCTCTGGGGCCAACGTCCTGACTTTC	CASSLLGNQLSSGANVLTF
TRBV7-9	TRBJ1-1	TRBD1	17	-	TGTGCCAGCAACTTGGACAGGGGTCGCGATTTCAACACTGAAGCTTTCTTT	CASNLDRGRDFNTEAFF
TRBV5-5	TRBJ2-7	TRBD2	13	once	TGTGCCAGCACATTAGCGGGGGTCTACGAGCAGTACTTC	CASTLAGVYEQYF
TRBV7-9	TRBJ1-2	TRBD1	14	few	TGTGCCAGCAGCATCCGGGACAGGGTCTATGGCTACACCTTC	CASSIRDRVYGYTF
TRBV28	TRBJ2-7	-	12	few	TGTGCTTCGGCAGGGATCGGTTACGAGCAGTACTTC	CASAGIGYEQYF
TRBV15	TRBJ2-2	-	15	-	TGTGCCACCAGCACAACACAGGGCTACACCGGGGAGCTGTTTTTT	CATSTTQGYTGELFF
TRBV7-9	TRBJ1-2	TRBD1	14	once	TGTGCCAGCAGCCAGGGGGTAGCTAACTATGGCTACACCTTC	CASSQGVANYGYTF
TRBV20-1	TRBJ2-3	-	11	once	TGCAGTCCCCATGGGAGGGATACGCAGTATTTT	CSPHGRDTQYF
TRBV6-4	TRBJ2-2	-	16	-	TGTGCCAGCCGTGGCCAGGGGGAAGCGGGCACCGGGGAGCTGTTTTTT	CASRGQGEAGTGELFF
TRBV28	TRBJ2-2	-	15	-	TGTGCCAGCAGCCCCCCCTCCAACAGGGCCGGGGAGCTGTTTTTT	CASSPPSNRAGELFF
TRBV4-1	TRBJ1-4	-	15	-	TGCGCCAGCAGCCAGACCGGGGGGGAGACTGAAAAACTGTTTTTT	CASSQTGGETEKLFF
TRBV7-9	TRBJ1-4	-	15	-	TGTGCCAGCAGCTCGCATGGTGCAACTAATGAAAAACTGTTTTTT	CASSSHGATNEKLFF
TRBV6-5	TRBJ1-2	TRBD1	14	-	TGTGCCAGCAGTGCCGGGACAGGGATTTATGGCTACACCTTC	CASSAGTGIYGYTF